This is a list of T cell receptor beta chains from one sample in a study of T cells after yellow fever vaccination. A single record per CDR3 protein comes from TCRdb applying MiXCR to the 5' RACE reads. Found here are over 45,000 distinct CDR3 sequences, approximately 7% of them singletons; the top ten hold 30% to 40%. This sample comprised CD8+ T cells sorted from PBMCs, obtained on the day of the first yellow fever vaccination. The receptors here all came from a man aged 18 to 35 who received the YFV17D yellow fever vaccine. Both conserved end residues are part of each CDR3. The D gene is left open where the match is weak. Size is omitted from some rows. Given values are once, few, many or a class for expanded clones.

size: few; V: TRBV27; J: TRBJ2-1; length: 15; D: -; DNA: TGTGCCAGCAAGCCCGGCCCCTCGGGCCACAATGAGCAGTTCTTC; CDR3: CASKPGPSGHNEQFF
size: -; V: TRBV14; J: TRBJ1-2; length: 13; D: TRBD1; DNA: TGTGCCAGCAGCCCCTTCAGGGGGCGTTTCTCCACCTTC; CDR3: CASSPFRGRFSTF
size: many; V: TRBV4-1; J: TRBJ2-2; length: 14; D: TRBD1; DNA: TGCGCCAGCAGCCAATCAGGGGGCACCGGGGAGCTGTTTTTT; CDR3: CASSQSGGTGELFF
size: many; V: TRBV4-3; J: TRBJ2-1; length: 14; D: -; DNA: TGCGCCAGCAGCCACCTGGACGGTTACAATGAGCAGTTCTTC; CDR3: CASSHLDGYNEQFF
size: many; V: TRBV25-1; J: TRBJ2-5; length: 15; D: TRBD1; DNA: TGTGCCAGCAGTGAGGTCCGAGGGACAGCTGGGACCCAGTACTTC; CDR3: CASSEVRGTAGTQYF
size: many; V: TRBV12-3/TRBV12-4; J: TRBJ2-1; length: 14; D: -; DNA: TGTGCCAGCAGTTTCGCGGGGCCCTACAATGAGCAGTTCTTC; CDR3: CASSFAGPYNEQFF
size: once; V: TRBV19; J: TRBJ1-6; length: 17; D: -; DNA: TGTGCCAGTAGTATAGTTGCCCTGGGAGGCTCCAATTCACCCCTCCACTTT; CDR3: CASSIVALGGSNSPLHF
size: many; V: TRBV9; J: TRBJ2-1; length: 13; D: -; DNA: TGTGCCAGCAGCGACGACAGTTACAATGAGCAGTTCTTC; CDR3: CASSDDSYNEQFF
size: many; V: TRBV20-1; J: TRBJ2-1; length: 14; D: -; DNA: TGCAGTGCTAGGGGAGGGGGCCCAGGCAATGAGCAGTTCTTC; CDR3: CSARGGGPGNEQFF
size: many; V: TRBV29-1; J: TRBJ2-2; length: 11; D: -; DNA: TGCAGCGTTGGAGAGGCCGGGGAGCTGTTTTTT; CDR3: CSVGEAGELFF
size: -; V: TRBV9; J: TRBJ1-5; length: 15; D: TRBD1; DNA: TGTGCCAGCAGCGTAGCTGGACAGGACAATCAGCCCCAGCATTTT; CDR3: CASSVAGQDNQPQHF
size: many; V: TRBV5-1; J: TRBJ2-3; length: 16; D: -; DNA: TGCGCCAGCAGCTGGAGCGGAATTTCTAGCACAGATACGCAGTATTTT; CDR3: CASSWSGISSTDTQYF
size: many; V: TRBV28; J: TRBJ2-7; length: 13; D: -; DNA: TGTGCCGCTTGGAGGGACGGCTCCTACGAGCAGTACTTC; CDR3: CAAWRDGSYEQYF
size: few; V: TRBV5-5; J: TRBJ2-1; length: 14; D: -; DNA: TGTGCCAGCTCCCCATGGGTCTCATACAATGAGCAGTTCTTC; CDR3: CASSPWVSYNEQFF
size: many; V: TRBV27; J: TRBJ2-1; length: 13; D: -; DNA: TGTGCCAGCAGTTGGGGCTCCTACAATGAGCAGTTCTTC; CDR3: CASSWGSYNEQFF
size: many; V: TRBV4-2; J: TRBJ1-3; length: 15; D: -; DNA: TGTGCCAGCAGCCCCGAATCGGCCTCTGGAAACACCATATATTTT; CDR3: CASSPESASGNTIYF
size: many; V: TRBV7-9; J: TRBJ2-3; length: 15; D: -; DNA: TGTGCCAGCAGCTTAGACCCCCGACCGGCTAATACGCAGTATTTT; CDR3: CASSLDPRPANTQYF
size: many; V: TRBV5-1; J: TRBJ2-3; length: 17; D: -; DNA: TGCGCCAGCAGCTTCGGGAGGTGGGCAGGGGAGACAGATACGCAGTATTTT; CDR3: CASSFGRWAGETDTQYF
size: -; V: TRBV7-6; J: TRBJ2-1; length: 16; D: TRBD2; DNA: TGTGCCAGCAGCTTATCGGGGGGGGCCACCTACAATGAGCAGTTCTTC; CDR3: CASSLSGGATYNEQFF
size: many; V: TRBV7-9; J: TRBJ1-1; length: 13; D: -; DNA: TGTGCCAGCAGCTTAGGCCAGCCTGGGGAGGCTTTCTTT; CDR3: CASSLGQPGEAFF
size: few; V: TRBV20-1; J: TRBJ2-4; length: 14; D: TRBD2; DNA: TGCAGTGCCCCGCTAGCGGGGCACAAAAACATTCAGTACTTC; CDR3: CSAPLAGHKNIQYF
size: few; V: TRBV12-3/TRBV12-4; J: TRBJ1-4; length: 14; D: TRBD1; DNA: TGTGCCAGCAGCCCTACAGGGGGCAGGGAAAAACTGTTTTTT; CDR3: CASSPTGGREKLFF
size: few; V: TRBV4-3; J: TRBJ2-3; length: 15; D: -; DNA: TGCGCCAGCAGCCAACATAGCGTTTTAACAGATACGCAGTATTTT; CDR3: CASSQHSVLTDTQYF
size: -; V: TRBV9; J: TRBJ2-3; length: 15; D: -; DNA: TGTGCCAGCAGCGTAGGCGGGGACCGCACAGATACGCAGTATTTT; CDR3: CASSVGGDRTDTQYF
size: few; V: TRBV27; J: TRBJ2-3; length: 13; D: -; DNA: TGTGCCAGCAGTTTTTATAATGCAGATACGCAGTATTTT; CDR3: CASSFYNADTQYF
size: few; V: TRBV12-3/TRBV12-4; J: TRBJ2-7; length: 15; D: -; DNA: TGTGCCAGCAGTTTTTGGTCCGGGACCAAACGAGAGCAGTACTTC; CDR3: CASSFWSGTKREQYF
size: -; V: TRBV10-3; J: TRBJ1-1; length: 12; D: -; DNA: TGTGCCATCAGTGGGGACCTCACTGAAGCTTTCTTT; CDR3: CAISGDLTEAFF
size: many; V: TRBV19; J: TRBJ1-2; length: 16; D: -; DNA: TGTGCCAGTAGTCCCCGGTCAGGACTGATGTTATATGGCTACACCTTC; CDR3: CASSPRSGLMLYGYTF
size: many; V: TRBV12-3/TRBV12-4; J: TRBJ1-2; length: 15; D: TRBD1; DNA: TGTGCCAGCAGTTCATCGGGACAGGGGTTCTATGGCTACACCTTC; CDR3: CASSSSGQGFYGYTF
size: many; V: TRBV6-5; J: TRBJ1-2; length: 14; D: TRBD1; DNA: TGTGCCAGCAGTCCCGGGGACAGCCCCTATGGCTACACCTTC; CDR3: CASSPGDSPYGYTF
size: many; V: TRBV5-5; J: TRBJ2-5; length: 13; D: -; DNA: TGTGCCAGCGGTCAAGGAAGGTGGGAGACCCAGTACTTC; CDR3: CASGQGRWETQYF
size: -; V: TRBV12-3/TRBV12-4; J: TRBJ1-2; length: 15; D: TRBD1; DNA: TGTGCCAGCAGTCCCGCCGGGACAGACTTCTATGGCTACACCTTC; CDR3: CASSPAGTDFYGYTF